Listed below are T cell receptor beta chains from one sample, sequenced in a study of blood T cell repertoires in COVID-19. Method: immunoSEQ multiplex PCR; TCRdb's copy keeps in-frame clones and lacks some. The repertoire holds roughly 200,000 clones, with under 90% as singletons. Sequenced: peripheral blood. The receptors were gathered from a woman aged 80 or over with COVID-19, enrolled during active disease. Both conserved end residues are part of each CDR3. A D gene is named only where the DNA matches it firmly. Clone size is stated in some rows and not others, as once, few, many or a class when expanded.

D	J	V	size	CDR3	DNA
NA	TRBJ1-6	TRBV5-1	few	CASSLEGPSYNSPLHF	TGCGCCAGCAGCTTGGAGGGGCCCTCCTATAATTCACCCCTCCACTTT
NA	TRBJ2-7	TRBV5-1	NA	CASSLAGGNPYEQYF	TGCGCCAGCAGCTTGGCCGGAGGAAACCCCTACGAGCAGTACTTC
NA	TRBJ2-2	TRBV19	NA	CASMDSPNTGELFF	TGTGCCAGTATGGACAGCCCGAACACCGGGGAGCTGTTTTTT
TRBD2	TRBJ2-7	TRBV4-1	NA	CASSPVPAGGTAGEQYF	TGCGCCAGCAGCCCGGTACCGGCGGGAGGGACCGCTGGCGAGCAGTACTTC
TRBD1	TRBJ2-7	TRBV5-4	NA	CASSLGQGRYEQYF	TGTGCCAGCAGCCTTGGACAGGGCCGCTACGAGCAGTACTTC
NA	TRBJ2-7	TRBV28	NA	CASSFFSRGRKQYEQYF	TGTGCCAGCAGTTTTTTCAGCAGGGGCCGGAAACAATACGAGCAGTACTTC
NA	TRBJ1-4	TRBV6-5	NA	CASSYGRVNEKLFF	TGTGCCAGCAGTTACGGGAGGGTAAATGAAAAACTGTTTTTT
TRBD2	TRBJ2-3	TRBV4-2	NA	CASSLQASGGASADTQYF	TGTGCCAGCAGCCTCCAGGCTAGCGGGGGGGCTTCGGCAGATACGCAGTATTTT
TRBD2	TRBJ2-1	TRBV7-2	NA	CASSFLAGMYNEQFF	TGTGCCAGCAGCTTCCTAGCGGGGATGTACAATGAGCAGTTCTTC
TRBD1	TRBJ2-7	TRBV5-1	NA	CASSPGQGFYEQYF	TGCGCCAGCAGCCCCGGACAGGGTTTCTACGAGCAGTACTTC
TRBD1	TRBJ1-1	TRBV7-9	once	CASSWGQGESEAFF	TGTGCCAGCAGCTGGGGACAGGGAGAATCTGAAGCTTTCTTT
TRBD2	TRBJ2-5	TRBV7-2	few	CASSSPPLTSPSRETQYF	TGTGCCAGCAGCTCCCCTCCACTGACTAGCCCTTCCCGGGAGACCCAGTACTTC
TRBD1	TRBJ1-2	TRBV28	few	CASRQPTGQGGYGYTF	TGTGCCAGCAGACAGCCCACGGGACAGGGGGGCTATGGCTACACCTTC
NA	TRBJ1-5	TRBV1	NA	CTSSQDGFSNQPQHF	TGCACCAGCAGCCAAGATGGCTTTAGCAATCAGCCCCAGCATTTT
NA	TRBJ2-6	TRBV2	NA	CASSGAGGGTGANVLTF	TGTGCCAGCAGTGGGGCAGGGGGAGGAACTGGGGCCAACGTCCTGACTTTC
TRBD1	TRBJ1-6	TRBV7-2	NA	CASSLTGGGGSPLHF	TGTGCCAGCAGCTTGACAGGGGGCGGGGGCTCACCCCTCCACTTT
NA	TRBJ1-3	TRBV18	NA	CASSLRNGDTIYF	TGTGCCAGCTCCCTCCGGAACGGGGACACCATATATTTT
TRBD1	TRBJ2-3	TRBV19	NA	CASSDRATDTQYF	TGTGCCAGTAGCGACAGGGCCACAGATACGCAGTATTTT
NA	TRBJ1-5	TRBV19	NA	CASSIGGSGFNQPQHF	TGTGCCAGTAGTATCGGGGGTTCTGGTTTTAATCAGCCCCAGCATTTT
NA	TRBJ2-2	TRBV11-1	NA	CASSPGSQNTGELFF	TGTGCCAGCAGCCCGGGGTCCCAGAACACCGGGGAGCTGTTTTTT
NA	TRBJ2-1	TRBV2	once	CASSESSSSYNEQFF	TGTGCCAGCAGTGAATCGAGTAGCTCCTACAATGAGCAGTTCTTC
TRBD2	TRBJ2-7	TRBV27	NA	CASSFLSGGAHHEQYF	TGTGCCAGCAGTTTCCTTAGCGGGGGGGCCCACCACGAGCAGTACTTC
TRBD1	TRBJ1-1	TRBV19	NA	CASTQKRDRVGNLNTEAFF	TGTGCCAGTACCCAAAAGCGGGACAGGGTCGGAAACTTGAACACTGAAGCTTTCTTT
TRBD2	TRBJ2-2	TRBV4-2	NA	CASSLEPGLGTGELFF	TGTGCCAGCAGCCTCGAACCGGGACTAGGAACCGGGGAGCTGTTTTTT
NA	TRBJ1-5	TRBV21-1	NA	CAVRKGGRRYSNQPQHF	TGTGCCGTTAGAAAAGGGGGTCGCCGATATAGCAATCAGCCCCAGCATTTT
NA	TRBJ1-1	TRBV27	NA	CASSFVGGGPTEAFF	TGTGCCAGCAGTTTCGTCGGGGGGGGGCCCACTGAAGCTTTCTTT
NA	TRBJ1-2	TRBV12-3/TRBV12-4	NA	CASSIDPPGGYTF	TGTGCCAGCAGTATCGACCCTCCGGGGGGCTACACCTTC
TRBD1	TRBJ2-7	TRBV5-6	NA	CASSPRDRVKQYF	TGTGCCAGCAGCCCACGGGACAGGGTCAAGCAGTACTTC
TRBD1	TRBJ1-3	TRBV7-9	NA	CASSSGQGNTIYF	TGTGCCAGCAGCTCGGGACAGGGAAACACCATATATTTT
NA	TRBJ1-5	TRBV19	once	CASTNSNSNQPQHF	TGTGCCAGTACCAACAGCAATAGCAATCAGCCCCAGCATTTT
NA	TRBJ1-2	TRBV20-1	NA	CSASPGSFGYTF	TGCAGTGCTAGTCCCGGTTCTTTTGGCTACACCTTC
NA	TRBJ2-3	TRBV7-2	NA	CASSLVQGLGTDTQYF	TGTGCCAGCAGCTTAGTTCAGGGTTTGGGCACAGATACGCAGTATTTT
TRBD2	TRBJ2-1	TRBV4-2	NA	CASSQGGSGPYNEQFF	TGTGCCAGCAGCCAAGGGGGTAGCGGGCCCTACAATGAGCAGTTCTTC
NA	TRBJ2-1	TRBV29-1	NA	CSVARYSYNEQFF	TGCAGCGTTGCCAGGTACTCCTACAATGAGCAGTTCTTC
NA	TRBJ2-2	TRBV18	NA	CASSPLRGRDTGELFF	TGTGCCAGCTCACCCCTAAGGGGAAGGGACACCGGGGAGCTGTTTTTT
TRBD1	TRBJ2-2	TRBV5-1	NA	CASSLGTGSTGELFF	TGCGCCAGCAGCTTGGGGACAGGGTCCACCGGGGAGCTGTTTTTT
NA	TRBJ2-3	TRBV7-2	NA	CASSFSTGGQADTQYF	TGTGCCAGCAGCTTTTCCACGGGGGGCCAGGCGGATACGCAGTATTTT
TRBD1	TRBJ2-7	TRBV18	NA	CASSLGTETGEQYF	TGTGCCAGCTCTTTAGGGACAGAAACCGGCGAGCAGTACTTC
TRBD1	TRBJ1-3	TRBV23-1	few	CASDQGDRDAVPRNTIYF	TGCGCCAGCGATCAAGGGGACAGGGATGCCGTCCCGAGAAACACCATATATTTT
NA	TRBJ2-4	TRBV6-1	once	CASSEVVASVVYIQYF	TGTGCCAGCAGTGAAGTTGTCGCGAGCGTGGTTTACATTCAGTACTTC
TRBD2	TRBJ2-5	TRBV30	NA	CAWTQLAGGETQYF	TGTGCCTGGACCCAACTAGCGGGGGGAGAGACCCAGTACTTC
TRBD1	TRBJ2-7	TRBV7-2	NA	CASSFRGRPYEQYF	TGTGCCAGCAGCTTCAGGGGGCGCCCCTACGAGCAGTACTTC
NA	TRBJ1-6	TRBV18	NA	CASSPSGTLNNSPLHF	TGTGCCAGCTCACCCTCCGGGACACTTAATAATTCACCCCTCCACTTT
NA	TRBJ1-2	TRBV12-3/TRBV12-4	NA	CASSLRQGYGYTF	TGTGCCAGCAGTTTACGGCAGGGGTATGGCTACACCTTC
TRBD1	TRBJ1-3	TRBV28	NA	CASSLAGGGNTIYF	TGTGCCAGCAGTTTAGCAGGGGGAGGAAACACCATATATTTT
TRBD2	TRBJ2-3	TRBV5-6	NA	CASSLGGGARTDTQYF	TGTGCCAGCAGCTTGGGCGGGGGGGCTCGCACAGATACGCAGTATTTT
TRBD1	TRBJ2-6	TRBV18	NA	CASSPPSGQGSGANVLTF	TGTGCCAGCTCACCACCGAGCGGACAGGGCTCTGGGGCCAACGTCCTGACTTTC
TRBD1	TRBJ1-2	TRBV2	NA	CASKRQGRFEGGYTF	TGTGCCAGCAAAAGACAGGGACGGTTCGAAGGCGGCTACACCTTC
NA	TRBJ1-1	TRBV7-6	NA	CASSSQEGWSTEAFF	TGTGCCAGCAGCTCACAGGAGGGATGGAGCACTGAAGCTTTCTTT
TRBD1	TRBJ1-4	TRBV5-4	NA	CASSLEGGAGEKLFF	TGTGCCAGCAGCTTGGAAGGGGGCGCGGGCGAAAAACTGTTTTTT
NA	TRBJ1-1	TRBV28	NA	CASRGRGATEAFF	TGTGCCAGCAGGGGCAGGGGAGCCACTGAAGCTTTCTTT
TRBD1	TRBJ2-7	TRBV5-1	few	CASSLATGTGKSYEQYF	TGCGCCAGCAGCTTGGCCACCGGGACAGGGAAATCCTACGAGCAGTACTTC
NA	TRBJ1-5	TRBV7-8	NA	CASSLAGGVQPQHF	TGTGCCAGCAGCTTAGCAGGAGGCGTTCAGCCCCAGCATTTT
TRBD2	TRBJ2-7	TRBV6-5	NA	CSGASGGGRNYEQYF	TGTTCCGGCGCTAGCGGGGGGGGACGCAACTACGAGCAGTACTTC
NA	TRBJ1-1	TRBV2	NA	CARQGLGTEAFF	TGTGCCAGACAGGGACTAGGGACTGAAGCTTTCTTT
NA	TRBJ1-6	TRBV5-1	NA	CASSKDRQSQSPLHF	TGCGCCAGCAGCAAAGACAGGCAGAGCCAATCACCCCTCCACTTT
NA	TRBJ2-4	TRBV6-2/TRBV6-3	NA	CASSYSPELAKNIQYF	TGTGCCAGCAGTTACTCTCCGGAGCTAGCCAAAAACATTCAGTACTTC
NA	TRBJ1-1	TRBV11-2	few	CASSPKNTEAFF	TGTGCCAGCAGCCCTAAGAACACTGAAGCTTTCTTT